The 31 T cell receptor beta chains presented below share a single source sample, sequenced in a study of blood T cell repertoires in COVID-19. Libraries were prepared by immunoSEQ multiplex PCR; TCRdb keeps only in-frame clonotypes and omits some of them. Among about 180,000 clones listed, roughly 84% were seen once. The source material was peripheral blood. All receptors come from a man aged 80 or over with COVID-19, enrolled during active disease.

The chain joins TRBV19 to TRBJ2-7, with a tentative D call TRBD2 (7 bases). The V gene's germline CDR1 is LNHDA and CDR2 SQIVND (reference sequence). The CDR3 is 13 residues long. Trimming pared 6 bases from V and 5 bases from J, leaving 14 bases between. CDR3 in amino acids: CASRRGGSDEQYF. CDR3 bases: TGTGCCAGTAGACGCGGGGGCAGCGACGAGCAGTACTTC. Complete variable domain (other parts from reference TRBV19 and TRBJ2-7): DGGITQSPKYLFRKEGQNVTLSCEQNLNHDAMYWYRQDPGQGLRLIYYSQIVNDFQKGDIAEGYSVSREKKESFPLTVTSAQKNPTAFYLCASRRGGSDEQYFGPGTRLTVT.

The chain combines TRBV19 with TRBJ2-7; tentatively, D is TRBD2 (6 bases). CDR1 is LNHDA, CDR2 SQIVND, per germline (reference sequence). V was shortened by 6 bases and J by 1 base, with 16 bases between the two germline ends. The CDR3 contains 15 residues. The CDR3 spells CASSHGAGRSYEQYF. The CDR3 bases are TGTGCCAGTAGCCATGGGGCAGGGAGGTCCTACGAGCAGTACTTC.

The chain couples TRBV5-1 to TRBJ2-2; D is ambiguous. V lost 0 bases to trimming and J lost 1 base, with 7 bases between them. The CDR3 loop spans 15 amino acids. The germline V gene has CDR1 SGHRS and CDR2 YFSETQ. The CDR3 is CASSLESMNTGELFF. CDR3 DNA: TGCGCCAGCAGCTTGGAAAGCATGAACACCGGGGAGCTGTTTTTT.

The V and J genes are TRBV6-6 and TRBJ2-7; D not certain. The CDR3 extends over 15 amino acids. The germline V gene has CDR1 MNHNY and CDR2 SVGAGI (reference sequence). Trimming stripped 6 bases from V and 0 bases from J, with 15 bases between. CDR3 in DNA: TGTGCCAGCAGGACAACTCATGAACCCTCCTACGAGCAGTACTTC. This codes for CASRTTHEPSYEQYF.

In regard to this clone: The junction departs from the called germline gene at one end, perhaps through a read error. The chain carries TRBV19 and TRBJ2-2; TRBD1 agrees at 10 bases. This CDR3 has 17 residues. Germline CDR1 LNHDA, CDR2 SQIVND (reference sequence). The CDR3 region is CASSLDRGHDRAGELFF. In DNA, the CDR3 is TGTGCCAGTAGTTTAGACAGGGGGCATGATAGAGCCGGGGAGCTGTTTTTT.

To note about this clone: The same CDR3 can be traced to other DNA sequences in this sample. The gene calls are TRBV7-2 and TRBJ1-2, with TRBD1 matching over 9 bases. V shed 5 bases, J shed 6 bases, and the junction held 4 bases outside the gene matches. Per germline, CDR1 SGHTA and CDR2 FQGNSA. The CDR3 totals 13 residues. The CDR3 region has the DNA TGTGCCAGCAGCAGCGGACAGGGGAATGGCTACACCTTC. It codes for CASSSGQGNGYTF. Full variable domain (missing parts from reference TRBV7-2 and TRBJ1-2): GAGVSQSPSNKVTEKGKDVELRCDPISGHTALYWYRQSLGQGLEFLIYFQGNSAPDKSGLPSDRFSAERTGGSVSTLTIQRTQQEDSAVYLCASSSGQGNGYTFGSGTRLTVV.

The chain couples TRBV7-2 to TRBJ1-3, with D perhaps TRBD1 (6 bases). Germline CDR1 SGHTA, CDR2 FQGNSA. V was shortened by 3 bases and J by 4 bases, with 13 bases between the two germline ends. The CDR3 consists of 15 residues. Here the CDR3 reads CASSFTGLGGNTIYF. As DNA, the CDR3 is TGTGCCAGCAGCTTCACAGGGTTGGGGGGAAACACCATATATTTT.

This chain uses TRBV5-4 with TRBJ1-2, with D possibly being TRBD1 (5 bases). The germline V gene encodes CDR1 SGHNT and CDR2 YYREEE (reference sequence). The CDR3 totals 13 residues. V lost 2 bases to trimming and J lost 7 bases, with 12 bases between them. The CDR3 bases are TGTGCCAGCAGCTTTGGGGGGGAGGGTGGCTACACCTTC. The encoded protein is CASSFGGEGGYTF.

The chain combines TRBV7-8 with TRBJ1-2, with D unclear. The CDR3 spans 14 residues. CDR1 is SGHVS, CDR2 FQNEAQ, per germline. Trimming left V 2 bases short and J 4 bases short, with 11 bases between. For the CDR3, the DNA is TGTGCCAGCAGCTTAAGTCGGGTTCTCTATGGCTACACCTTC. Amino acid sequence: CASSLSRVLYGYTF.

The sample holds a few counts of this clone. The rearrangement links TRBV6-2 or TRBV6-3 to TRBJ1-5; 7 bases are a match to TRBD1. Trimming took 4 bases from V and 0 from J; bases not matched to a gene: 9. The CDR3 covers 17 residues. Germline V gene lookup returns CDR1 MNHEY and CDR2 SVGEGT. The CDR3 loop is CASSSATGLGSNQPQHF. The CDR3 DNA reads TGTGCCAGCAGTTCCGCGACAGGGCTGGGTAGCAATCAGCCCCAGCATTTT.

This clone has a handful of counts. The CDR3 loop reads CASSLEAGLYGYTF. CDR3 DNA: TGTGCCAGCAGCTTAGAAGCAGGCCTCTATGGCTACACCTTC. The chain joins TRBV7-8 to TRBJ1-2; D gene uncertain. This CDR3 has 14 residues. Germline values: CDR1 SGHVS, CDR2 FQNEAQ. Deletions cut 1 base from V and 4 bases from J, with 10 bases between.

The DNA for the CDR3 is TGTGCCAGCAGCTTGGGCACAGGATCAGTGAGCACTGAAGCTTTCTTT. Amino acid sequence: CASSLGTGSVSTEAFF. The chain employs TRBV7-9 and TRBJ1-1; D is perhaps TRBD1 (5 bases). Trimming removed 3 bases at V and 4 bases at J, with 18 bases between. Germline CDR1 SEHNR, CDR2 FQNEAQ (reference sequence). The CDR3 sequence is 16 residues long.

The rearrangement uses TRBV14 and TRBJ2-2; 7 bases map to TRBD1. Germline lookup yields CDR1 SGHDN and CDR2 FVKESK. The CDR3 totals 16 residues. With 4 bases clipped from V and 6 bases from J, the junction kept 11 bases outside the gene matches. The CDR3 loop reads CASSPQQGWLAGELFF. DNA for the CDR3: TGTGCCAGCAGCCCCCAACAGGGGTGGTTGGCCGGGGAGCTGTTTTTT.

The chain joins TRBV5-1 to TRBJ2-7; a weak D match, TRBD2 (7 bases). Germline values: CDR1 SGHRS, CDR2 YFSETQ. The CDR3 length is 15 residues. Trimming took off 6 bases at V and 5 bases at J, with 21 bases between the two ends. The CDR3 DNA is TGCGCCAGCACCTCAAGAGGGGGGGCCCGGGACGAGCAGTACTTC. Encoded protein: CASTSRGGARDEQYF.

The gene calls are TRBV20-1 and TRBJ2-7; 9 nucleotides agree with TRBD2. The germline V gene encodes CDR1 DFQATT and CDR2 SNEGSKA (reference sequence). After removal of 3 bases from V and 4 bases from J, the junction contained 7 bases not matched to a gene. This CDR3 has 14 amino acids. CDR3 nucleotide sequence: TGCAGTGCTAGTGCTGGCGGGGGGGCATACGAGCAGTACTTC. It codes for CSASAGGGAYEQYF.

The chain joins TRBV10-3 to TRBJ2-1; TRBD2 aligns across 7 bases. The germline CDR1 and CDR2 sequences are ENHRY and SYGVKD. The CDR3 is made up of 15 amino acids. The V and J ends lost 2 bases and 7 bases, in that order; junction bases with no gene match: 8. Here the CDR3 reads CAISERQGTKNEQFF. The CDR3 region has the DNA TGTGCCATCAGTGAGCGGCAAGGGACTAAGAATGAGCAGTTCTTC.

This clone has only a few counts. This chain joins TRBV5-1 and TRBJ1-1, with D maybe TRBD1 (6 bases). Per germline, CDR1 SGHRS and CDR2 YFSETQ. CDR3 length: 14 residues. The V end was cut by 7 bases, the J end by 2 bases, with 15 bases between. CDR3 sequence: CASFSQGFNTEAFF. DNA for the CDR3: TGCGCCAGCTTTTCACAGGGCTTTAACACTGAAGCTTTCTTT. Looking up the rest from reference TRBV5-1 and TRBJ1-1 gives the full variable domain: KAGVTQTPRYLIKTRGQQVTLSCSPISGHRSVSWYQQTPGQGLQFLFEYFSETQRNKGNFPGRFSGRQFSNSRSEMNVSTLELGDSALYLCASFSQGFNTEAFFGQGTRLTVV.

This clone came up once. CDR3 amino acids: CASSVGQVYGYTF. CDR3 DNA sequence: TGTGCCAGCTCAGTCGGACAGGTCTATGGCTACACCTTC. The chain uses TRBV18 and TRBJ1-2, with TRBD1 matching over 7 bases. This CDR3 is built from 13 residues. Unmatched junction bases numbered 4, after V lost 5 bases and J lost 4 bases. CDR1 is KGHSH, CDR2 LQKENI, per germline.

The CDR3 bases are TGTGCCAGCAGCCAAGGAACAGGCCAAGAGACCCAGTACTTC. This encodes CASSQGTGQETQYF. The chain couples TRBV3-1 (or the pseudogene TRBV3-2) to TRBJ2-5; the D gene is possibly TRBD1 (5 bases). Germline assignment: CDR1 LGHDT and CDR2 YNNKEL (reference sequence). With 1 base removed from V and 1 base from J, the gap between germline ends came to 7 bases. This CDR3 region has 14 residues.

V is TRBV18 and J is TRBJ1-1; D not certain. Germline CDR1 KGHSH, CDR2 LQKENI. This CDR3 contains 16 residues. Between the trimmed V and J ends, which lost 5 bases and 5 bases, there was a span of 21 bases. CDR3 amino acids: CASSTQPAGSETEAFF. The CDR3 nucleotides are TGTGCCAGCTCAACACAGCCTGCCGGGTCAGAGACTGAAGCTTTCTTT.

J is TRBJ1-6 and V is TRBV6-5, with D perhaps matching TRBD1 (5 bases). The germline CDR1 and CDR2 sequences are MNHEY and SVGAGI. This CDR3 contains 14 residues. Trimming took 6 bases from V and 6 from J, leaving 12 bases between them. As DNA, the CDR3 is TGTGCCAGCAGGACTCGGGGGATTAATTCACCCCTCCACTTT. Its protein is CASRTRGINSPLHF.

The chain is built from TRBV2 and TRBJ1-4; 9 bases line up with TRBD1. The CDR3 sequence is 16 residues long. The germline V gene has CDR1 SNHLY and CDR2 FYNNEI. The junction had 10 bases not matched to a gene; V was cut back by 6 bases and J by 5 bases. The CDR3 loop is CASRTGTGSSNEKLFF. CDR3 DNA: TGTGCCAGCAGGACCGGGACAGGGTCTTCAAATGAAAAACTGTTTTTT. Based on the CDR3 plus reference TRBV2 and TRBJ1-4, the full variable domain is EPEVTQTPSHQVTQMGQEVILRCVPISNHLYFYWYRQILGQKVEFLVSFYNNEISEKSEIFDDQFSVERPDGSNFTLKIRSTKLEDSAMYFCASRTGTGSSNEKLFFGSGTQLSVL.

This chain uses TRBV19 with TRBJ1-2; no clear D. Germline V gene lookup returns CDR1 LNHDA and CDR2 SQIVND (reference sequence). The CDR3 length is 16 residues. V shed 1 base and J shed 5 bases, with 17 bases lying between them. The CDR3 loop is CASSIGTVLDLYGYTF. As DNA, the CDR3 is TGTGCCAGTAGTATAGGAACAGTCCTTGATCTATATGGCTACACCTTC.

This clone was counted between two and nine times. The junction departs from germline at one end; a sequencing error may be responsible. This sequence joins TRBV11-2 and TRBJ1-2; tentative D call: TRBD1 (5 bases). CDR1 SGHAT and CDR2 FQNNGV come from the germline V gene. This CDR3 has 13 residues. For the CDR3, the DNA is TGTGCCAGCAGCTTAGATCCGGCGGCCAGGGCAAACTTC. This codes for CASSLDPAARANF.

The V call is TRBV3-1 (or the pseudogene TRBV3-2), the J call TRBJ1-1; a weak D match, TRBD1 (5 bases). The CDR3 has 13 amino acids. V was cut by 4 bases and J by 4 bases, with 10 bases left in between. CDR1 LGHDT and CDR2 YNNKEL come from the germline V gene (reference sequence). The CDR3 DNA reads as TGTGCCAGCAGCCCGCGGGGGGGCACTGAAGCTTTCTTT. Protein: CASSPRGGTEAFF.

The chain combines TRBV28 with TRBJ2-3, with 11 bases aligning to TRBD2. Germline-derived CDR1 and CDR2 are MDHEN and SYDVKM. The CDR3 totals 14 residues. CDR3 bases: TGTGCTCATTATAGCGGGGGGGCCCCAGATACGCAGTATTTT. It yields the protein CAHYSGGAPDTQYF.

The V and J genes are TRBV6-2 or TRBV6-3 and TRBJ2-7; 7 nucleotides align to TRBD1. Germline CDR1 MNHEY, CDR2 SVGEGT. The CDR3 is made up of 13 amino acids. V lost 6 bases to trimming and J lost 3 bases; unmatched junction nucleotides: 5. The CDR3 reads CASSRDRNYEQYF. The CDR3 DNA reads TGTGCCAGCAGCCGGGACAGAAACTACGAGCAGTACTTC.

The chain has TRBV11-3 and TRBJ1-1, with TRBD1 matching 8 bases. The CDR3 extends over 14 amino acids. V gave up 6 bases and J gave up 2 bases; unmatched junction bases: 5. Germline loops: CDR1 SGHNT, CDR2 YENEEA. The CDR3 nucleotides read TGTGCCAGCAGACTAGACAGGGGTAACACTGAAGCTTTCTTT. Encoded protein: CASRLDRGNTEAFF.

This sequence joins TRBV4-1 and TRBJ2-2; the match to TRBD2 covers 9 bases. The CDR3 is 16 residues long. Per germline, CDR1 MGHRA and CDR2 YSYEKL. Trimming at V came to 3 bases and at J to 3 bases, leaving 5 bases not matched to a gene. CDR3 DNA sequence: TGCGCCAGCAGCCAGGTAGCGGGGGCGGACACCGGGGAGCTGTTTTTT. This codes for CASSQVAGADTGELFF.

J is TRBJ1-2 and V is TRBV28; D uncertain. CDR1 is MDHEN and CDR2 is SYDVKM in the germline V gene. V was trimmed by 3 bases and J by 0 bases, leaving 8 bases between them. The CDR3 consists of 14 residues. The CDR3 region has the DNA TGTGCCAGCAGTTTGAACAGAGCTAACTATGGCTACACCTTC. Its protein product is CASSLNRANYGYTF.

This clone was seen a single time. This chain uses TRBV9 with TRBJ1-1, with D unresolved. The germline gives CDR1 SGDLS, CDR2 YYNGEE. The CDR3 contains 15 residues. The ends were cut back, 0 bases at V and 3 bases at J, with 12 bases in the middle. The chain's CDR3 is CASSVGAARDTEAFF. CDR3 bases: TGTGCCAGCAGCGTAGGGGCCGCGAGGGACACTGAAGCTTTCTTT.